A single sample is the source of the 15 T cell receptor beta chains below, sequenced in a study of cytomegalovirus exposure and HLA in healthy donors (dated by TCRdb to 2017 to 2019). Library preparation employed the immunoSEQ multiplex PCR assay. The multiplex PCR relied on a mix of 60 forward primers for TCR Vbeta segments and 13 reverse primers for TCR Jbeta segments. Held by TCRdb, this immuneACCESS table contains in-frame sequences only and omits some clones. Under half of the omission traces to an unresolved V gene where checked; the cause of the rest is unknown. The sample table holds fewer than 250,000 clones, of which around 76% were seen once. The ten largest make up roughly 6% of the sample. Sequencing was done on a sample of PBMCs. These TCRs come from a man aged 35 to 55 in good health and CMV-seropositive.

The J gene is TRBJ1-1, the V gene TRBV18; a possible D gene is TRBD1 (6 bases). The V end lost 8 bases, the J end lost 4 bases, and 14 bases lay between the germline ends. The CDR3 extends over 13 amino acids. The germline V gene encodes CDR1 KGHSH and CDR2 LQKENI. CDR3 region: CASRYRDGTEAFF. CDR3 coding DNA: TGTGCCAGCCGATACAGGGACGGCACTGAAGCTTTCTTT.

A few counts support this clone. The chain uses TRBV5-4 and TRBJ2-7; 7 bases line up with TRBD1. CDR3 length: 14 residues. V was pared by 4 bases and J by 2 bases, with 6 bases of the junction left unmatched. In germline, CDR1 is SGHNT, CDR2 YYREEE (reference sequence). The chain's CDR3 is CASSLGTATYEQYF. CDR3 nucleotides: TGTGCCAGCAGCCTAGGGACAGCGACCTACGAGCAGTACTTC.

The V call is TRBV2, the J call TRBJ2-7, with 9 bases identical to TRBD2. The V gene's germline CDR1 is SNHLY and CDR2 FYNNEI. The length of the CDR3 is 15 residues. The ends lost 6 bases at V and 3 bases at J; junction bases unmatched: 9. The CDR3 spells CASSPGPAGGYEQYF. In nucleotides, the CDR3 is TGTGCCAGCAGCCCCGGGCCAGCGGGAGGCTACGAGCAGTACTTC.

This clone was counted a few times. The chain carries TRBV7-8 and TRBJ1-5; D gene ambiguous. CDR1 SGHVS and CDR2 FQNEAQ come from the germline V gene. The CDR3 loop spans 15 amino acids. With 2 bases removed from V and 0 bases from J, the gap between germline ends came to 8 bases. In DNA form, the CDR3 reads TGTGCCAGCAGCTTATCGAGGATTAGCAATCAGCCCCAGCATTTT. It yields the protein CASSLSRISNQPQHF.

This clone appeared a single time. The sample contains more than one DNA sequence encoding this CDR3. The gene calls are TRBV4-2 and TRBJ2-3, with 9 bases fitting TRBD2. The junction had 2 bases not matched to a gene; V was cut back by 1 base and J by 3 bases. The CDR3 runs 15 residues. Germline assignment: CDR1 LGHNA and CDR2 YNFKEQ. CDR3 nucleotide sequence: TGTGCCAGCAGCCAAGGGAGCGGGAGGACAGATACGCAGTATTTT. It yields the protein CASSQGSGRTDTQYF.

Here the CDR3 DNA reads TGTGCCAGCAGCTCAGACAGATCGACTGAAGCTTTCTTT. The encoded protein is CASSSDRSTEAFF. The J gene is TRBJ1-1, the V gene TRBV11-2, with D possibly TRBD1 on 5 matching bases. In germline, CDR1 is SGHAT, CDR2 FQNNGV. CDR3 length: 13 amino acids. V lost 4 bases and J lost 5, with 11 bases in between.

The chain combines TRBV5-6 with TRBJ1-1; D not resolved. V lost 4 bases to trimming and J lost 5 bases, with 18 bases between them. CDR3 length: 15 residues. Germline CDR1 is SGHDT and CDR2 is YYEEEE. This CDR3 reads CASSLIAHYATEAFF. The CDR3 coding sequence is TGTGCCAGCAGCCTGATTGCCCACTACGCGACTGAAGCTTTCTTT.

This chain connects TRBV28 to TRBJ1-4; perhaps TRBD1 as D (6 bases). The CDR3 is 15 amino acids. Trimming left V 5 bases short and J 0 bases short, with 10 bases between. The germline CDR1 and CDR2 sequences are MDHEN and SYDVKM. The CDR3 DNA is TGTGCCAGCAGTGGCAGGGGCCCAACTAATGAAAAACTGTTTTTT. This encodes CASSGRGPTNEKLFF.

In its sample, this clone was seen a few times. The CDR3, as DNA: TGTGCCAGCAGTCCCGGGACTAGGGGATCCTACGAGCAGTACTTC. It translates to CASSPGTRGSYEQYF. The chain links TRBV6-5 to TRBJ2-7; TRBD2 matches at 8 bases. CDR3 length: 15 residues. The germline V gene encodes CDR1 MNHEY and CDR2 SVGAGI. The V segment lost 5 bases and the J segment 1 base; nucleotides outside the gene matches: 7.

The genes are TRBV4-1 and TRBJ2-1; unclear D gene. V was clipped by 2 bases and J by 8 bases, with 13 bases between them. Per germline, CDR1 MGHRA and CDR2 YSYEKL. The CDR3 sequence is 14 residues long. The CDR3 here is CASSQSPWADEQFF. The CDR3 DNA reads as TGCGCCAGCAGCCAAAGCCCTTGGGCAGATGAGCAGTTCTTC.

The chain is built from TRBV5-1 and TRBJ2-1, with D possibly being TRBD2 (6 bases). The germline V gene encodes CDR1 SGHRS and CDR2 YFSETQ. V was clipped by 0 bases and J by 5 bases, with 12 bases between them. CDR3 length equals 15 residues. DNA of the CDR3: TGCGCCAGCAGCTTGGTCCAGGGAGGCAACAATGAGCAGTTCTTC. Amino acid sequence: CASSLVQGGNNEQFF.

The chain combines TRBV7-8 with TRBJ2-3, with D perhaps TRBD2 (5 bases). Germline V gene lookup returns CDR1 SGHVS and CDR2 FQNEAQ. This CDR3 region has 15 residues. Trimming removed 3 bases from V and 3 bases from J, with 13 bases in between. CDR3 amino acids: CASSFERPGTDTQYF. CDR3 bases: TGTGCCAGCAGCTTTGAGCGGCCGGGGACAGATACGCAGTATTTT.

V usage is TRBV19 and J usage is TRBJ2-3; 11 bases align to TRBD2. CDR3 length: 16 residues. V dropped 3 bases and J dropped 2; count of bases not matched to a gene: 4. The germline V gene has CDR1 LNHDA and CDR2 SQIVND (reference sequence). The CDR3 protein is CASSMRLAGITDTQYF. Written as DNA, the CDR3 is TGTGCCAGTAGTATGAGACTAGCGGGAATCACAGATACGCAGTATTTT.

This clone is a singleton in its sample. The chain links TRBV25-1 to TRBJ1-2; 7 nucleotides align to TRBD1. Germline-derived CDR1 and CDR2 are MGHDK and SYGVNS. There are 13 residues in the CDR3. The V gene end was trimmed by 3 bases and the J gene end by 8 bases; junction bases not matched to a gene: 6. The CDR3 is CASSETGLDGYTF. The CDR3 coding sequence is TGTGCCAGCAGTGAGACAGGGTTGGACGGCTACACCTTC.

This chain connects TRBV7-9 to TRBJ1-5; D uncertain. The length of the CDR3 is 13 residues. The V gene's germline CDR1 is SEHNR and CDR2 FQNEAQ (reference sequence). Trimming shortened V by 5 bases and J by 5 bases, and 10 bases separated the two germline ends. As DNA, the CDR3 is TGTGCCAGCAGCGACGGGGTTTATCAGCCCCAGCATTTT. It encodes CASSDGVYQPQHF.